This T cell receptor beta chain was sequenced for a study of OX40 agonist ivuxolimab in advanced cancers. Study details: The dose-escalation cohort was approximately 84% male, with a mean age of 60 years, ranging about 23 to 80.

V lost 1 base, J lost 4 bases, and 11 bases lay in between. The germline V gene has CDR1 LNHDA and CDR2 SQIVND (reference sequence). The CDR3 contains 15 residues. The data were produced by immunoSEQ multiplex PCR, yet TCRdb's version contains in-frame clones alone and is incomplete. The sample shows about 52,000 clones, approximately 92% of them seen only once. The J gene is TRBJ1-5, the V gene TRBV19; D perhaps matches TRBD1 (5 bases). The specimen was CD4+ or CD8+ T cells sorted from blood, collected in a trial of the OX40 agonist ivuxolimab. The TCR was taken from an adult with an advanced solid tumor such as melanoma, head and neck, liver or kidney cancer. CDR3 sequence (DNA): TGTGCCAGTAGTATAGGGGTGGGGGGAAATCAGCCCCAGCATTTT. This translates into CASSIGVGGNQPQHF.